This entry concerns a single TCR beta chain. Its antigen is not known. The CDR3 consists of 12 residues. Germline loops: CDR1 MNHNY, CDR2 SVGAGI (reference sequence). Trimming removed 10 bases at V and 0 bases at J, with 8 bases between. Generated by immunoSEQ multiplex PCR, the TCRdb table keeps only in-frame clones and is missing some. In the table there are roughly 240,000 clones, 85% to 90% of which are singletons. The sample originates from a study of cytomegalovirus exposure and HLA in healthy donors. Study in general: The 90 to 150 validation repertoires used the same platform as the 666 first-cohort repertoires, a later analysis reported.

Overall study findings and caveats: Cytomegalovirus association was listed for roughly 160 TCR beta chains. A few of the chains that were CMV-associated were confirmed in vitro to be specific for CMV antigens. Reported performance of the classifier showed diagnosis of cytomegalovirus status with high specificity and sensitivity.

Sequencing was done on a sample of PBMCs. This chain joins TRBV6-6 and TRBJ2-3; D ambiguous. The TCR originated in a man aged 18 to 30 in good health and CMV-seronegative. The CDR3 reads CATTDSTDTQYF. The CDR3 bases are TGTGCCACTACAGACAGCACAGATACGCAGTATTTT.